This T cell receptor beta chain was sequenced for a study of CD4 T cells in relation to SARS-CoV-2 and coronaviruses. Study summary: PBMCs were cultured with antigen for around nine days before TCR beta sequencing. Study outcomes and limitations: The cross-reactivity analysis covered only spike protein, not other viral proteins.

TCRdb's copy holds only in-frame clones and misses some; the assay was immunoSEQ multiplex PCR. This table has roughly 45,000 clones, more than 65% appearing once. This clone has a single count. Its specificity is unknown. CDR1 is SGDLS, CDR2 YYNGEE, per germline. The V end lost 0 bases, the J end lost 2 bases, and 9 bases lay between the germline ends. CDR3 length: 15 amino acids. This TCR was sampled from an adult with COVID-19. The chain combines TRBV9 with TRBJ2-1, with a weak D call TRBD2 (5 bases). The sequencing input was naive CD4+ T cells from PBMCs, cultured in vitro. Subset of the sample: naive CD4+ T cells isolated by negative enrichment. This CDR3 is CASSVAVGAYNEQFF. The CDR3 coding sequence is TGTGCCAGCAGCGTAGCTGTGGGAGCCTACAATGAGCAGTTCTTC.